This TCR beta chain originates from a study of metastatic and nonmetastatic thyroid tumors. Study background: Malignant and benign thyroid patients had repertoires compared in peripheral blood and tumor or nodule tissue.

Thyroid surgery took place with no prior treatment in any patient. As processed by the authors: Differences in CDR3 between clinicopathological groups were drawn on to build a classifier intended to discriminate distant-metastatic papillary thyroid cancer patients. Through MiXCR, TCRdb re-clonotyped the PCR reads. In this record, the V and J calls reflect TCRdb's handling and not the investigators' own analysis. This sample has 25,000 to 30,000 clones; around 3.5% occur once, and the top ten carry approximately 3%. V lost 5 bases and J lost 5, with 7 bases in between. Germline loops: CDR1 MDHEN, CDR2 SYDVKM. The CDR3 sequence is 12 residues long. Details on this clone: The antigen is not known.

Study findings and constraints: Patients with malignant thyroid tumors reportedly had significantly higher TCR beta diversity than those with benign nodules, in blood and tumor.

The sample was blood. This clonotype was obtained from a male donor with papillary thyroid cancer or a benign thyroid nodule (not recorded which). Some clones in this sample may be carry-over from other donors' samples. This chain connects TRBV28 to TRBJ1-5, with D perhaps matching TRBD1 (6 bases). Written as DNA, the CDR3 is TGTGCCAGCAGTGGACAGTATCAGCCCCAGCATTTT. This translates into CASSGQYQPQHF. Drawing the rest from reference TRBV28 and TRBJ1-5, the complete variable domain is DVKVTQSSRYLVKRTGEKVFLECVQDMDHENMFWYRQDPGLGLRLIYFSYDVKMKEKGDIPEGYSVSREKKERFSLILESASTNQTSMYLCASSGQYQPQHFGDGTRLSIL.